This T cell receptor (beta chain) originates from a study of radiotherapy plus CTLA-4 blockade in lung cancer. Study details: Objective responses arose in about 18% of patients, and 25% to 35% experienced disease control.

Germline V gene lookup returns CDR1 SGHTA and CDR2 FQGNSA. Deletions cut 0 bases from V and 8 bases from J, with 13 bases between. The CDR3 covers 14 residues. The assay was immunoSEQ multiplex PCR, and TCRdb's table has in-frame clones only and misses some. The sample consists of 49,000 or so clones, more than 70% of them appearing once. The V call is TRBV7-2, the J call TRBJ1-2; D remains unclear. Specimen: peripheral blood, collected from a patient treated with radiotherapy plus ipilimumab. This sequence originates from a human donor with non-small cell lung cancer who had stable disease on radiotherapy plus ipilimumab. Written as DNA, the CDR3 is TGTGCCAGCAGCTTAGCTCGGGTGGGTTCGGGCTACACCTTC. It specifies CASSLARVGSGYTF.